This TCR beta chain emerged from a study of human T cells and chemical hapten exposure. On the study more broadly: Minor volume differences among pooled libraries chiefly drove per-sample TCR yield variation.

Specified time point: pre-sensitization, week 0. The treatment here: therapeutic diphenylcyclopropenone sensitization with weekly scalp DPC. Unfractionated whole blood was the source from which total RNA was extracted. Venepuncture was done earlier than the placement of each patch test. This clonotype was detected a few times. The antigen is not known. Findings and limits, study-wide: Relative to controls, expanded TCRs formed significantly more large CDR3 similarity clusters.

Each CDR3 protein gets one entry after TCRdb re-called the RACE reads with MiXCR. The profile covers over 50,000 distinct CDR3 sequences, with about 9.6% appearing a single time and 8.5% to 10% taken by the ten largest. Germline loops: CDR1 SGHTA, CDR2 FQGNSA. J lost 2 bases, V lost 5 bases, and 9 bases had no gene match. The CDR3 is 15 amino acids. The chain joins TRBV7-2 to TRBJ2-7, with 7 positions matching TRBD1. This TCR was recovered from a woman in her twenties or thirties with alopecia areata. Some clones in this sample may be carry-over from other donors' samples. The specimen was whole blood, collected in connection with sensitization to the hapten diphenylcyclopropenone (DPC). DNA of the CDR3: TGTGCCAGCAGCCCCTCCGGGACAGAGCCCTACGAGCAGTACTTC. Residues: CASSPSGTEPYEQYF.